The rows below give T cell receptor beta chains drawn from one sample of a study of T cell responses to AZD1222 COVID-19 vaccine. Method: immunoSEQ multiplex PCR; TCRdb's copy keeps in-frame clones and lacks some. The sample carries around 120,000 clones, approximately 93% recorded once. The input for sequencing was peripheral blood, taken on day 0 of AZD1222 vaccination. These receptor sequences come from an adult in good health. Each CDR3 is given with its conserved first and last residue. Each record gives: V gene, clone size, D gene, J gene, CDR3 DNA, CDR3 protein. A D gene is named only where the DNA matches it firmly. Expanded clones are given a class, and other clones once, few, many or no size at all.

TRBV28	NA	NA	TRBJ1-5	TGTGCCAGCAGTACCTCCGGGGTTTATAGCAATCAGCCCCAGCATTTT	CASSTSGVYSNQPQHF
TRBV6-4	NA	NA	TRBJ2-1	TGTGCCAGCAGCCGGGGGAATGAGCAGTTCTTC	CASSRGNEQFF
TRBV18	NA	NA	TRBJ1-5	TGTGCCAGCTCACTACTTAAGGGTTCGGATCAGCCCCAGCATTTT	CASSLLKGSDQPQHF
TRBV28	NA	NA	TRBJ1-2	TGTGCCAGCAGAAGTACTAACTATGGCTACACCTTC	CASRSTNYGYTF
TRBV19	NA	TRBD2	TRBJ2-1	TGTGCCAGTAGTTTGACTAGCGGGAGTGGTAATGAGCAGTTCTTC	CASSLTSGSGNEQFF
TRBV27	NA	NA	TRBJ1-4	TGTGCCAGCAGTAAGACAGGCGCTAATGAAAAACTGTTTTTT	CASSKTGANEKLFF
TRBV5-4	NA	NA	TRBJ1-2	TGTGCCAGCAGCTTGGTTGCCGGCTATGGCTACACCTTC	CASSLVAGYGYTF
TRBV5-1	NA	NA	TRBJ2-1	TGCGCCAGCAGCTCCACCCTCTACAATGAGCAGTTCTTC	CASSSTLYNEQFF
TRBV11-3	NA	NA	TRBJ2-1	TGTGCCAGCAGCTTGGGGGGCCCTTACAATGAGCAGTTCTTC	CASSLGGPYNEQFF
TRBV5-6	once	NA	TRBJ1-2	TGTGCCAGCAGCGGGGGGGACTATGGCTACACCTTC	CASSGGDYGYTF
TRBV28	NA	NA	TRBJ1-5	TGTGCCAGCAGTTTACCCCCCGGTGCAGGGAGTCAGCCCCAGCATTTT	CASSLPPGAGSQPQHF
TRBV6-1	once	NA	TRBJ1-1	TGTGCCAGCAGTGAAGGGCAGGGAAAGAGGAACACTGAAGCTTTCTTT	CASSEGQGKRNTEAFF
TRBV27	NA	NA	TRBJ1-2	TGTGCCAGCAGTACATACACGGACTATGGCTACACCTTC	CASSTYTDYGYTF
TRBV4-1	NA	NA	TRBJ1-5	TGCGCCAGCAGCCAAGATAGGCATCGAGGGTTTCAGCCCCAGCATTTT	CASSQDRHRGFQPQHF
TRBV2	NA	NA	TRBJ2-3	TGTGCCAGCACCTACACAGATACGCAGTATTTT	CASTYTDTQYF
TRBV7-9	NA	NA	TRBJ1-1	TGTGCCAGCAGCGTGTACGAGGGGACTGAAGCTTTCTTT	CASSVYEGTEAFF
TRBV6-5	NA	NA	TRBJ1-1	TGTGCCAGCAGTATCGATGGGGACACTGAAGCTTTCTTT	CASSIDGDTEAFF
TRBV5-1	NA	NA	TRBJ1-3	TGCGCCAGCAGCTTGTCCGACATGAGCTCTGGAAACACCATATATTTT	CASSLSDMSSGNTIYF